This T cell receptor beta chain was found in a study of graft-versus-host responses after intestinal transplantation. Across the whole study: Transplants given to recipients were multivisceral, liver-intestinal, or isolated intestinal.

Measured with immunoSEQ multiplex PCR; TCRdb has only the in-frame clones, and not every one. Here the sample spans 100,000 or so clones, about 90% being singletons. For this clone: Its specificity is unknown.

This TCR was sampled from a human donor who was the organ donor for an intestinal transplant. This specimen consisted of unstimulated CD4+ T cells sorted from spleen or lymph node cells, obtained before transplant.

In DNA form, the CDR3 reads TGTGCCATCAGTGAGGGAGGGCAGGTCTACGAGCAGTACTTC. Its protein is CAISEGGQVYEQYF. The chain joins TRBV10-3 to TRBJ2-7, with D perhaps TRBD2 (6 bases). Trimming stripped 2 bases from V and 3 bases from J, with 11 bases between. The CDR3 runs to 14 residues. CDR1 and CDR2 from the germline V gene are ENHRY and SYGVKD.